These 25 T cell receptor beta chains were sequenced from one sample in a study of T cells in Graves' hyperthyroidism and ophthalmopathy. TCR beta CDR3 regions were amplified from RNA transcripts. The TCR CDR3 first-round RT-PCR relied on the HTBI primer set. TCRdb reprocessed the multiplex PCR reads via MiXCR and lists one record per CDR3 protein. The table lists 550,000 to 700,000 distinct CDR3 sequences, 14% to 15% of them singletons. Sequencing input: blood. These receptors were collected from a woman aged 40-49 years with Graves' ophthalmopathy.

This clonotype was counted many times. The chain links TRBV28 to TRBJ2-7, with 10 bases matching TRBD1. V was pared by 7 bases and J by 4 bases, with 10 bases of the junction left unmatched. CDR3 size: 15 residues. Germline CDR1 and CDR2: MDHEN and SYDVKM. CDR3 in amino acids: CASTSRPGQGYEQYF. The CDR3 nucleotides are TGTGCCAGCACCTCCCGACCGGGACAGGGGTACGAGCAGTACTTC.

The chain is built from TRBV29-1 and TRBJ1-2; TRBD1 aligns across 7 bases. In germline, CDR1 is SQVTM, CDR2 ANQGSEA. V dropped 6 bases and J dropped 0; count of bases not matched to a gene: 10. CDR3 size: 15 residues. CDR3 residues: CSVGQGGRSNYGYTF. CDR3 nucleotide sequence: TGCAGCGTCGGGCAGGGGGGACGGTCTAACTATGGCTACACCTTC.

This clonotype was observed at least ten times. This chain connects TRBV27 to TRBJ2-7, with 9 nucleotides matching TRBD1. V gave up 4 bases and J gave up 10 bases; unmatched junction bases: 14. The CDR3 contains 15 residues. Germline V gene sequence: CDR1 MNHEY, CDR2 SMNVEV (reference sequence). The CDR3 nucleotides read TGTGCCAGCAGTTGGACAGGGGTGGAAACTACGATTCAGTACTTC. Amino acids: CASSWTGVETTIQYF.

This clonotype has at least ten counts. The chain is built from TRBV6-5 and TRBJ2-3; 9 bases are shared with TRBD2. The V gene end was trimmed by 7 bases and the J gene end by 1 base; junction bases not matched to a gene: 3. CDR3 length: 14 residues. Germline V lookup: CDR1 MNHEY, CDR2 SVGAGI. The CDR3 sequence is CASIWTSGTDTQYF. The CDR3 DNA reads TGTGCCAGCATTTGGACTAGCGGCACAGATACGCAGTATTTT.

This clonotype was detected only a few times. The chain carries TRBV6-1 and TRBJ1-5, with no clear D. CDR3 length: 15 amino acids. Per the germline V gene, CDR1 is MNHNS and CDR2 is SASEGT. Deletions cut 6 bases from V and 0 bases from J, with 12 bases between. CDR3 nucleotides: TGTGCCAGCAGACCGTCTCGCATTAGCAATCAGCCCCAGCATTTT. Its translation is CASRPSRISNQPQHF.

The V gene is TRBV2, the J gene TRBJ2-6; possibly TRBD1 for D (5 bases). CDR3 length: 17 residues. Germline CDR1 is SNHLY and CDR2 is FYNNEI. The V and J ends lost 5 bases and 0 bases respectively, with 14 bases between them. The CDR3 loop reads CASSKSTVSSGANVLTF. The CDR3 region has the DNA TGTGCCAGCAGTAAATCGACAGTTAGCTCTGGGGCCAACGTCCTGACTTTC.

This clonotype was found many times. V gene TRBV11-2 combines with J gene TRBJ2-7, with 9 bases matching TRBD1. This CDR3 region has 16 residues. J gave up 7 bases and V 2 bases, and 12 bases lay outside the gene matches. Germline loops: CDR1 SGHAT, CDR2 FQNNGV. CDR3 sequence: CASSLMGTGLLQEQYF. In nucleotides, the CDR3 is TGTGCCAGCAGCTTAATGGGGACAGGGTTATTACAAGAGCAGTACTTC.

V is TRBV18 and J is TRBJ2-7; D gene unclear. Between the trimmed V and J ends, which lost 0 bases and 4 bases, there was a span of 7 bases. This CDR3 is 13 amino acids long. CDR1 is KGHSH and CDR2 is LQKENI in the germline V gene. CDR3 sequence (DNA): TGTGCCAGCTCACCACCGTTCACATACGAGCAGTACTTC. As protein: CASSPPFTYEQYF.

This chain uses TRBV7-9 with TRBJ1-5; D ambiguous. The CDR3 is 15 amino acids. Germline V lookup: CDR1 SEHNR, CDR2 FQNEAQ (reference sequence). Trimming removed 3 bases at V and 7 bases at J, with 16 bases between. The CDR3 sequence is CASSFGSLGRQPQHF. The CDR3 nucleotides are TGTGCCAGCAGCTTTGGGAGTCTAGGAAGACAGCCCCAGCATTTT.

The chain recombines TRBV2 with TRBJ2-7; 7 nucleotides match TRBD2. Germline V CDR1 and CDR2: SNHLY, FYNNEI. The CDR3 spans 13 residues. Trimming at V came to 7 bases and at J to 1 base, leaving 4 bases not matched to a gene. CDR3 in DNA: TGTGCCAGCATCGGCGGGAGATCCTACGAGCAGTACTTC. Translating gives CASIGGRSYEQYF. The full variable domain, in which reference TRBV2 and TRBJ2-7 provide the parts outside the CDR3, is EPEVTQTPSHQVTQMGQEVILRCVPISNHLYFYWYRQILGQKVEFLVSFYNNEISEKSEIFDDQFSVERPDGSNFTLKIRSTKLEDSAMYFCASIGGRSYEQYFGPGTRLTVT.

The chain carries TRBV6-1 and TRBJ2-7; tentative D call: TRBD2 (5 bases). V dropped 6 bases and J dropped 1 base, with 16 bases sitting between them. Germline V gene data show CDR1 as MNHNS and CDR2 as SASEGT. The CDR3 has 15 amino acids. DNA for the CDR3: TGTGCCAGCAGCCCCCCAGGAGGAACGTCCTACGAGCAGTACTTC. Protein sequence: CASSPPGGTSYEQYF.

This clonotype was recorded at least ten times. The V gene is TRBV19, the J gene TRBJ1-5; D remains ambiguous. This CDR3 contains 16 residues. V lost 1 base and J 0 bases, leaving 10 bases between the germline ends. Germline CDR1 LNHDA, CDR2 SQIVND (reference sequence). Here the CDR3 DNA reads TGTGCCAGTAGTATAGGGCAGATATATAGCAATCAGCCCCAGCATTTT. Protein sequence: CASSIGQIYSNQPQHF.

The V gene is TRBV30, the J gene TRBJ1-2; D not resolved. The CDR3 totals 12 residues. Germline V gives CDR1 GTSNPN, CDR2 SVGIG (reference sequence). V was pared by 3 bases and J by 5 bases, with 10 bases between. CDR3 protein: CAWSEGLYGYTF. CDR3 bases: TGTGCCTGGAGCGAAGGCTTGTATGGCTACACCTTC.

This clonotype was seen ten or more times. CDR3 sequence: CSGRDPNTEAFF. CDR3 DNA: TGCAGTGGCCGGGATCCCAACACTGAAGCTTTCTTT. This chain links TRBV20-1 with TRBJ1-1; D is ambiguous. This CDR3 has 12 residues. V was cut by 7 bases and J by 2 bases, with 11 bases left in between. Germline values: CDR1 DFQATT, CDR2 SNEGSKA (reference sequence).

A note on this clonotype: One end of the junction fails to match germline, which may point to a read error. The V call is TRBV28, the J call TRBJ2-2, with 8 bases fitting TRBD2. Germline V gene sequence: CDR1 MDHEN, CDR2 SYDVKM. This CDR3 spans 12 amino acids. The CDR3 loop reads CVSGSDTGELFF. CDR3 nucleotides: TGTGTCAGCGGGAGTGACACCGGGGAGCTGTTTTTT.

This clonotype was counted many times. The rearrangement links TRBV30 to TRBJ2-7; D might be TRBD2 (6 bases). Trimming cost V 8 bases and J 9 bases, with 14 bases left between them. CDR3 length: 10 amino acids. In germline, CDR1 is GTSNPN, CDR2 SVGIG (reference sequence). The CDR3 protein is CAGGERRQYF. As DNA, the CDR3 is TGTGCCGGAGGGGAGCGCCGGCAGTACTTC.

This clonotype was observed many times. The gene calls are TRBV6-5 and TRBJ1-1; D remains unclear. V was shortened by 2 bases and J by 0 bases, with 7 bases between the two germline ends. CDR1 and CDR2 (germline): MNHEY, SVGAGI. The length of the CDR3 is 14 residues. The CDR3 DNA reads TGTGCCAGCAGTTACGGGCGGATGAACACTGAAGCTTTCTTT. Its translation is CASSYGRMNTEAFF.

This clonotype was seen many times. The J gene is TRBJ2-5, the V gene TRBV10-3, with D possibly TRBD2 on 6 matching bases. CDR1 and CDR2 (germline): ENHRY, SYGVKD. Trimming stripped 0 bases from V and 4 bases from J, with 9 bases between. The CDR3 is made up of 14 amino acids. CDR3 sequence: CAISESSGRETQYF. Written as DNA, the CDR3 is TGTGCCATCAGTGAGTCGAGCGGGCGAGAGACCCAGTACTTC.

This clonotype was detected ten times or more. The chain uses TRBV28 and TRBJ1-1, with 9 bases identical to TRBD1. The length of the CDR3 is 16 residues. V shed 5 bases, J shed 7 bases, and the junction held 14 bases outside the gene matches. Germline loops: CDR1 MDHEN, CDR2 SYDVKM. The CDR3 region is CASSGVTGTGTVEAFF. In DNA, the CDR3 is TGTGCCAGCAGTGGGGTTACCGGGACAGGGACCGTTGAAGCTTTCTTT.

This clonotype has a count of ten or more. The chain has TRBV12-3 or TRBV12-4 and TRBJ2-3, with TRBD2 matching over 10 bases. The CDR3 loop spans 16 amino acids. With V trimmed by 2 bases and J by 6 bases, 8 bases remained unmatched. CDR3 sequence: CASSLSTSGVRDTQYF. CDR3 nucleotide sequence: TGTGCCAGCAGTTTATCCACTAGCGGGGTGCGGGATACGCAGTATTTT.

The table lists this clonotype with many counts. The DNA for the CDR3 is TGTGCCAGCAGCCACCGGACTAGCGGGACCCTCTCCGAGCAGTACTTC. It yields the protein CASSHRTSGTLSEQYF. The chain combines TRBV13 with TRBJ2-7; 12 bases agree with TRBD2. The V segment lost 5 bases and the J segment 6 bases; nucleotides outside the gene matches: 11. This CDR3 has 16 residues. Per the germline V gene, CDR1 is PRHDT and CDR2 is FYEKMQ (reference sequence).

This clonotype was detected ten times or more. The chain combines TRBV6-5 with TRBJ2-2; a possible D gene is TRBD2 (5 bases). The CDR3 length is 15 residues. Trimming cost V 4 bases and J 0 bases, with 9 bases left between them. CDR1 MNHEY and CDR2 SVGAGI come from the germline V gene. CDR3 nucleotides: TGTGCCAGCAGTTCGGACTTATCGAACACCGGGGAGCTGTTTTTT. Protein sequence: CASSSDLSNTGELFF.

This clonotype was detected many times. The rearrangement joins TRBV6-5 to TRBJ2-2; D might be TRBD1 (5 bases). The CDR3 covers 15 residues. Trimming removed 6 bases from V and 5 bases from J, with 16 bases in between. Germline V gene lookup returns CDR1 MNHEY and CDR2 SVGAGI. The CDR3 coding sequence is TGTGCCAGCAGCCACTCTCCAGGGAAGACCGGGGAGCTGTTTTTT. It encodes CASSHSPGKTGELFF.

This clonotype was seen ten or more times. The chain links TRBV19 to TRBJ2-7, with 10 bases fitting TRBD2. The CDR3 has 17 residues. V shed 3 bases, J shed 0 bases, and the junction held 8 bases outside the gene matches. The germline V gene encodes CDR1 LNHDA and CDR2 SQIVND (reference sequence). The CDR3 sequence is CASSIGAGLADSYEQYF. CDR3 in DNA: TGTGCCAGTAGTATTGGGGCCGGACTAGCGGACTCCTACGAGCAGTACTTC.

The chain employs TRBV11-2 and TRBJ2-7; a possible D gene is TRBD1 (5 bases). The CDR3 loop spans 16 amino acids. CDR1 and CDR2 from the germline V gene are SGHAT and FQNNGV. V lost 3 bases, J lost 1 base, and 16 bases lay in between. CDR3 nucleotides: TGTGCCAGCAGCTTCTACGGCCAGGGTAGTTCCTACGAGCAGTACTTC. It yields the protein CASSFYGQGSSYEQYF. Together with reference TRBV11-2 and TRBJ2-7, the CDR3 gives the full variable domain: EAGVAQSPRYKIIEKRQSVAFWCNPISGHATLYWYQQILGQGPKLLIQFQNNGVVDDSQLPKDRFSAERLKGVDSTLKIQPAKLEDSAVYLCASSFYGQGSSYEQYFGPGTRLTVT.